Sequencing of this TCR beta chain was carried out in a study of blood T cell repertoires in COVID-19. About the study: Donors of Cohort 3 who recovered were those that had two negative PCRs, clearance, or symptom resolution. Whether acute or convalescent, the COVID-19 samples came from the United States, Italy and Spain.

Authors' data handling: Estimates of nucleated cell counts were drawn from the amplification of reference gene primers. Some clones are missing from TCRdb's copy, which holds only in-frame ones; the method was immunoSEQ multiplex PCR. V and J calls and clone size come straight from that table; D and trimming were deduced from the DNA. The data show hundreds of thousands of clones, about 89% seen once. V was cut by 5 bases and J by 2 bases, with 14 bases left in between. The length of the CDR3 is 15 residues. Germline-derived CDR1 and CDR2 are SGHVS and FNYEAQ. The sequence derives from a man between 40 and 49 years old in a cohort exposed to, infected with or recovered from COVID-19 (not recorded which). The chain combines TRBV7-6 with TRBJ2-3; D tentatively reads TRBD1 or TRBD2 (6 bases each). Sequencing used PBMCs or T cells enriched from blood (not recorded which). This CDR3 reads CASSLGGHTTDTQYF. The CDR3 DNA reads as TGTGCCAGCAGCCTAGGGGGGCACACCACAGATACGCAGTATTTT.